The 20 T cell receptor beta chains below all came from one sample that was sequenced in a study of molecular identifiers for immune sequencing clone quantification. MiXCR, run by TCRdb on the PCR reads, gives a single entry per CDR3 protein. The table lists about 640,000 distinct CDR3 sequences, 15% to 20% of them singletons. Sequences were obtained from naive CD8+ T cells from blood, with Jurkat cell RNA spiked in. This sample's subset: FACS-sorted CD8+CD4-CCR7+CD45RA+ naive T cells. These receptors all stem from a human donor in good health. Some libraries in this study had Jurkat cell RNA spiked in.

Concerning this clonotype itself: A much larger clonotype is one base distant, so this may be a read error. The rearrangement uses TRBV6-6 and TRBJ2-7; tentative D call: TRBD1 (6 bases). The germline V gene has CDR1 MNHNY and CDR2 SVGAGI (reference sequence). CDR3 length: 15 amino acids. The CDR3 sequence is CASSPGLGRGDERYF. CDR3 sequence (DNA): TGTGCCAGCAGCCCAGGGTTGGGCAGGGGCGACGAGCGGTACTTC.

This clonotype appeared many times. The chain recombines TRBV20-1 with TRBJ1-3; D is unclear. Trimming left V 0 bases short and J 2 bases short, with 8 bases between. The CDR3 loop spans 14 amino acids. Germline CDR1 DFQATT, CDR2 SNEGSKA (reference sequence). CDR3 loop: CSARDLPAGNTIYF. The CDR3 DNA sequence: TGCAGTGCTAGAGATTTGCCAGCTGGAAACACCATATATTTT.

The rearrangement uses TRBV6-2 or TRBV6-3 and TRBJ2-5, with D tentatively TRBD2 (6 bases). Germline CDR1 MNHEY, CDR2 SVGEGT. The CDR3 sequence is 18 residues long. The V and J ends lost 2 bases and 7 bases respectively, with 26 bases between them. The CDR3 region is CASSYHEAADYPSGTQYF. CDR3 DNA: TGTGCCAGCAGTTACCATGAGGCAGCGGACTACCCCTCAGGGACCCAGTACTTC.

This clonotype was found many times. The chain couples TRBV4-3 to TRBJ2-7, with 8 positions matching TRBD2. CDR1 is LGHNA and CDR2 is YSLEER in the germline V gene. J was trimmed by 2 bases and V by 0 bases; bases with no gene match: 3. The CDR3 covers 15 residues. DNA of the CDR3: TGCGCCAGCAGCCAAGATCGGGGGGGGCCCTACGAGCAGTACTTC. Translation gives CASSQDRGGPYEQYF.

This clonotype was counted only a few times. The CDR3 loop is CSASGLGTSGTGELFF. CDR3 in DNA: TGCAGTGCTAGTGGGCTCGGGACTAGCGGGACCGGGGAGCTGTTTTTT. The rearrangement uses TRBV20-1 and TRBJ2-2; 12 bases align to TRBD2. With 3 bases clipped from V and 5 bases from J, the junction kept 7 bases outside the gene matches. The CDR3 is made up of 16 amino acids. From germline, CDR1 is DFQATT and CDR2 SNEGSKA (reference sequence).

Of note for this clonotype: This may be a read error: a much more frequent sequence differs by one nucleotide. The chain is built from TRBV15 and TRBJ1-2; 12 bases are a match to TRBD1. The V gene's germline CDR1 is LNHNV and CDR2 YYDKDF (reference sequence). This CDR3 has 17 amino acids. The CDR3 DNA reads TGTGCCACCAGCAGATCCGGGGGACAGGGGGCTTTCTATGGCTGCACCTTC. Its translation is CATSRSGGQGAFYGCTF.

The gene calls are TRBV19 and TRBJ2-3; D not certain. V was shortened by 6 bases and J by 7 bases, with 8 bases between the two germline ends. Germline values: CDR1 LNHDA, CDR2 SQIVND (reference sequence). CDR3 length equals 11 residues. Here the CDR3 reads CASSVGHTQYF. Here the CDR3 DNA reads TGTGCCAGTAGCGTCGGCCATACGCAGTATTTT.

The DNA for the CDR3 is TGTGCCAGCAGCCCGAGTAGCGGACTCACCCGCGAGCAGTACTTC. As protein: CASSPSSGLTREQYF. The chain couples TRBV3-1 to TRBJ2-7; TRBD2 is a possible D gene (6 bases). The CDR3 has 15 amino acids. Germline-derived CDR1 and CDR2 are LGHDT and YNNKEL (reference sequence). Trimming shortened V by 4 bases and J by 6 bases, and 19 bases separated the two germline ends.

Points on this clonotype: This may be a read error: a much more frequent sequence differs by one nucleotide. The CDR3: CASRATTGPNTEAFF. In DNA form, the CDR3 reads TGTGCCAGCAGGGCCACGACAGGACCGAACACTGAAGCTTTCTTT. V is TRBV12-3 or TRBV12-4 and J is TRBJ1-1; the D gene is possibly TRBD1 (6 bases). Deletions cut 6 bases from V and 1 base from J, with 15 bases between. The CDR3 runs to 15 residues.

The sample holds a few counts of this clonotype. The chain carries TRBV4-1 and TRBJ2-3; 7 bases align to TRBD2. V was clipped by 4 bases and J by 1 base; unmatched bases: 8. There are 16 residues in the CDR3. The germline gives CDR1 MGHRA, CDR2 YSYEKL. DNA of the CDR3: TGCGCCAGCAGCCGGATGCCTAGCGGTGGCACAGATACGCAGTATTTT. As protein: CASSRMPSGGTDTQYF.

The sample holds many counts of this clonotype. This chain links TRBV4-3 with TRBJ2-7, with TRBD2 matching over 8 bases. Germline-derived CDR1 and CDR2 are LGHNA and YSLEER. The CDR3 has 18 residues. Trimming at V came to 0 bases and at J to 7 bases, leaving 17 bases not matched to a gene. DNA for the CDR3: TGCGCCAGCAGCCAAGATATTGGAGTAGCGGGAACTCCTGGGGAGCAGTACTTC. Translation: CASSQDIGVAGTPGEQYF.

About this clonotype: This may come from a read error, since a much larger clone is one base off. J is TRBJ1-2 and V is TRBV19; maybe TRBD1 (5 bases). CDR1 is LNHDA and CDR2 is SQIVND in the germline V gene (reference sequence). The CDR3 runs to 15 residues. The V end was cut by 3 bases, the J end by 7 bases, with 18 bases between. CDR3 DNA sequence: TGTGCCAGTAGTATCGACAGTCAGAGCATCTGTGGCTACACCTTC. Residues: CASSIDSQSICGYTF.

Many counts were recorded for this clonotype. The rearrangement uses TRBV25-1 and TRBJ2-2; D is possibly TRBD1 (6 bases). Germline V CDR1 and CDR2: MGHDK, SYGVNS. Trimming removed 0 bases at V and 5 bases at J, with 13 bases between. This CDR3 comprises 16 residues. CDR3 protein: CASSEYNRVETGELFF. The CDR3 nucleotides are TGTGCCAGCAGTGAATACAACAGGGTGGAGACCGGGGAGCTGTTTTTT.

This clonotype has just a few counts. CDR3 sequence (DNA): TGTGCCAGCCTAGAGACAGGGGGCCTCTACTATGGCTACACCTTC. Its translation is CASLETGGLYYGYTF. The chain recombines TRBV6-2 or TRBV6-3 with TRBJ1-2, with 10 bases fitting TRBD1. This CDR3 is 15 amino acids long. Germline values: CDR1 MNHEY, CDR2 SVGEGT. With V trimmed by 8 bases and J by 3 bases, 9 bases remained unmatched.

In this sample, this clonotype turned up many times. The CDR3 sequence is CASSFSLGEGRDEQYF. CDR3 DNA sequence: TGTGCCAGCAGTTTTTCCCTAGGCGAGGGGAGGGACGAGCAGTACTTC. This chain links TRBV28 with TRBJ2-7; 7 nucleotides agree with TRBD2. Trimming at V came to 3 bases and at J to 5 bases, leaving 13 bases not matched to a gene. The length of the CDR3 is 16 residues. The germline CDR1 and CDR2 sequences are MDHEN and SYDVKM. The variable domain in full, completed from reference TRBV28 and TRBJ2-7, reads DVKVTQSSRYLVKRTGEKVFLECVQDMDHENMFWYRQDPGLGLRLIYFSYDVKMKEKGDIPEGYSVSREKKERFSLILESASTNQTSMYLCASSFSLGEGRDEQYFGPGTRLTVT.

This clonotype was detected ten times or more. This sequence joins TRBV27 and TRBJ2-3; a weak D match, TRBD2 (5 bases). The CDR3 loop spans 14 amino acids. V lost 2 bases, J lost 6 bases, and 12 bases lay in between. Per germline, CDR1 MNHEY and CDR2 SMNVEV (reference sequence). The chain's CDR3 is CASSLAGGWDTQYF. The CDR3, as DNA: TGTGCCAGCAGTTTAGCAGGAGGTTGGGATACGCAGTATTTT.

This clonotype was picked up a small number of times. V usage is TRBV5-1 and J usage is TRBJ2-1, with 8 nucleotides matching TRBD1. CDR3 length: 15 residues. Per germline, CDR1 SGHRS and CDR2 YFSETQ. V dropped 3 bases and J dropped 6; count of bases not matched to a gene: 8. The CDR3 protein is CASSWTAGGSNEQFF. CDR3 nucleotide sequence: TGCGCCAGCAGCTGGACGGCAGGGGGCAGCAATGAGCAGTTCTTC.

Note on this clonotype: This may stem from a read error, because a much larger clone lies one nucleotide away. The CDR3 DNA is TGTGCCAGCGGCTGGACTAGCCGGAGGGCCAATGAGCAGTTCTTC. Amino acid sequence: CASGWTSRRANEQFF. The chain uses TRBV5-8 and TRBJ2-1; TRBD2 aligns across 8 bases. From germline, CDR1 is SGHTS and CDR2 YDEGEE. This CDR3 spans 15 amino acids. With V trimmed by 7 bases and J by 6 bases, 12 bases remained unmatched.

This clonotype was detected ten times or more. The chain has TRBV7-9 and TRBJ2-5, with unresolved D. The CDR3 contains 12 residues. V was pared by 7 bases and J by 0 bases, with 6 bases between. From germline, CDR1 is SEHNR and CDR2 FQNEAQ (reference sequence). CDR3 in DNA: TGTGCCAGCACGACTTACCAAGAGACCCAGTACTTC. Its translation: CASTTYQETQYF.

This clonotype was observed at least ten times. This chain connects TRBV3-1 to TRBJ1-5; 7 bases match TRBD1. Trimming took 8 bases from V and 1 from J; bases not matched to a gene: 5. CDR1 and CDR2 from the germline V gene are LGHDT and YNNKEL (reference sequence). The CDR3 consists of 14 residues. The CDR3 region has the DNA TGTGCCAGCGAGGACAGGAGGAGCAATCAGCCCCAGCATTTT. The encoded protein is CASEDRRSNQPQHF.